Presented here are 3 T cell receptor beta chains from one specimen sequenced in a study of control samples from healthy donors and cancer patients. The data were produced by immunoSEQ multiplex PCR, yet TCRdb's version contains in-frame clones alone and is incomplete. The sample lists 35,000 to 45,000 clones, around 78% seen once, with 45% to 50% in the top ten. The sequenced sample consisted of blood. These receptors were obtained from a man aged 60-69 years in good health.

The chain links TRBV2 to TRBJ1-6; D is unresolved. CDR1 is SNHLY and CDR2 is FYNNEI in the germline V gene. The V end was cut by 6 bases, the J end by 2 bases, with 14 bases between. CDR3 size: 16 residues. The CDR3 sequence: CASRDIRTAYNSPLHF. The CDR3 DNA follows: TGTGCCAGCAGAGATATTAGGACGGCCTATAATTCACCCCTCCACTTT.

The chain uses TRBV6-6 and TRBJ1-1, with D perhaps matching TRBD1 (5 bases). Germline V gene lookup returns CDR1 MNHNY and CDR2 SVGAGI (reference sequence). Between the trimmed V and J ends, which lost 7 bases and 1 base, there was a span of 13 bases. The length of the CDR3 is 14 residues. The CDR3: CASTPGGGNTEAFF. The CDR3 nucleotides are TGTGCCAGCACCCCCGGGGGGGGGAACACTGAAGCTTTCTTT.

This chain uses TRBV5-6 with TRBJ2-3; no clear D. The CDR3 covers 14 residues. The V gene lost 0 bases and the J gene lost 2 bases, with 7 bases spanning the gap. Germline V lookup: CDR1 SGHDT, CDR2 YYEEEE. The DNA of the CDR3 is TGTGCCAGCAGCTTGGGAGAGCCCACAGATACGCAGTATTTT. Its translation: CASSLGEPTDTQYF.